Below are 29 T cell receptor beta chains sequenced from a single sample in a study of shared T cell receptors in the human thymus. Some clones are missing from TCRdb's copy, which holds only in-frame ones; the method was immunoSEQ multiplex PCR. The repertoire holds around 730,000 clones, 80% to 90% seen once, with roughly 0.01% in the top ten. Separately, the same data were catalogued under a study of human thymus T cells.

Material: thymocytes. These receptor sequences come from a girl under three years old with a congenital heart defect.

V usage is TRBV27 and J usage is TRBJ2-1; 7 positions agree with TRBD2. CDR3 size: 16 residues. J gave up 7 bases and V 2 bases, and 11 bases lay outside the gene matches. Germline V gives CDR1 MNHEY, CDR2 SMNVEV (reference sequence). This chain's CDR3 is CASSLPPGPAGNEQFF. CDR3 in DNA: TGTGCCAGCAGTTTACCACCGGGACCAGCGGGGAATGAGCAGTTCTTC.

V gene TRBV6-1 combines with J gene TRBJ1-5, with a tentative D call TRBD1 (6 bases). V was trimmed by 7 bases and J by 6 bases, leaving 13 bases between them. Germline V gene sequence: CDR1 MNHNS, CDR2 SASEGT. The length of the CDR3 is 13 residues. The CDR3 sequence is CASTARGGQPQHF. The CDR3 DNA sequence: TGTGCCAGCACCGCCCGAGGGGGTCAGCCCCAGCATTTT.

The sample holds one count of this clone. The chain is built from TRBV6-6 and TRBJ1-2, with 9 bases identical to TRBD1. This CDR3 is built from 14 residues. The ends lost 2 bases at V and 8 bases at J; junction bases unmatched: 6. Germline assignment: CDR1 MNHNY and CDR2 SVGAGI (reference sequence). The CDR3 sequence: CASSYARDRVGYTF. The CDR3 region has the DNA TGTGCCAGCAGTTACGCCCGGGACAGGGTCGGCTACACCTTC.

The V call is TRBV28, the J call TRBJ1-4; no clear D. The V end lost 0 bases, the J end lost 3 bases, and 8 bases lay between the germline ends. The CDR3 sequence is 15 residues long. The germline gives CDR1 MDHEN, CDR2 SYDVKM. CDR3 bases: TGTGCCAGCAGTTTATGCCCCAGGTCTAATGAAAAACTGTTTTTT. Its translation is CASSLCPRSNEKLFF.

The V call is TRBV10-3, the J call TRBJ2-7; D is perhaps TRBD2 (5 bases). Trimming cost V 2 bases and J 9 bases, with 14 bases left between them. The germline CDR1 and CDR2 sequences are ENHRY and SYGVKD. The CDR3 loop spans 13 amino acids. In DNA form, the CDR3 reads TGTGCCATCAGTGAGCCTTCCTACGAGGGGCAGTACTTC. Its translation: CAISEPSYEGQYF.

The chain is built from TRBV5-6 and TRBJ1-2; D uncertain. CDR1 is SGHDT, CDR2 YYEEEE, per germline. The CDR3 length is 13 residues. V was cut by 0 bases and J by 14 bases, with 17 bases left in between. The CDR3 sequence is CASSLVNGPAVTF. For the CDR3, the DNA is TGTGCCAGCAGCTTGGTTAACGGGCCAGCGGTAACCTTC.

This rearrangement joins TRBV6-6 to TRBJ1-4, with 12 bases lining up with TRBD1. V shed 4 bases, J shed 11 bases, and the junction held 8 bases outside the gene matches. This CDR3 has 15 amino acids. In germline, CDR1 is MNHNY, CDR2 SVGAGI (reference sequence). CDR3 bases: TGTGCCAGCAGTTTTCCGGGACAGGGGGCGCGGAAACTGTTTTTT. It codes for CASSFPGQGARKLFF.

The chain is built from TRBV2 and TRBJ1-2, with D tentatively TRBD1 (6 bases). Germline CDR1 is SNHLY and CDR2 is FYNNEI. Trimming removed 6 bases from V and 4 bases from J, with 12 bases in between. This CDR3 is 13 amino acids long. The DNA for the CDR3 is TGTGCCAGCAGAGGGGCGGGGGCCTATGGCTACACCTTC. Protein sequence: CASRGAGAYGYTF.

V usage is TRBV5-1 and J usage is TRBJ2-7; D is perhaps TRBD1 (8 bases). Trimming removed 4 bases from V and 7 bases from J, with 21 bases in between. Per germline, CDR1 SGHRS and CDR2 YFSETQ. The CDR3 totals 15 residues. CDR3 region: CASSSGDRWRLEQYF. The CDR3 DNA is TGCGCCAGCAGCAGCGGGGACAGGTGGCGGTTGGAGCAGTACTTC.

This rearrangement joins TRBV6-5 to TRBJ2-1; D perhaps matches TRBD1 (7 bases). CDR1 is MNHEY, CDR2 SVGAGI, per germline. The CDR3 is 15 residues long. The V gene lost 5 bases and the J gene lost 7 bases, with 18 bases spanning the gap. In nucleotides, the CDR3 is TGTGCCAGCAGTGGGGCAGGGGGGCGTGGAAATGAGCAGTTCTTC. Encoded protein: CASSGAGGRGNEQFF.

The CDR3 DNA is TGTGCCAGCAGCTCCGGGGGAGAGAGGGGAGAGACCCAGTACTTC. Its protein is CASSSGGERGETQYF. The chain couples TRBV5-6 to TRBJ2-5; D perhaps matches TRBD2 (6 bases). Germline loops: CDR1 SGHDT, CDR2 YYEEEE. The CDR3 totals 15 residues. Trimming shortened V by 3 bases and J by 4 bases, and 16 bases separated the two germline ends. Filled out from reference TRBV5-6 and TRBJ2-5, the complete variable domain reads DAGVTQSPTHLIKTRGQQVTLRCSPKSGHDTVSWYQQALGQGPQFIFQYYEEEERQRGNFPDRFSGHQFPNYSSELNVNALLLGDSALYLCASSSGGERGETQYFGPGTRLLVL.

The chain uses TRBV5-4 and TRBJ1-2; 10 bases line up with TRBD1. With 4 bases clipped from V and 0 bases from J, the junction kept 6 bases outside the gene matches. This CDR3 is 16 amino acids long. Germline-derived CDR1 and CDR2 are SGHNT and YYREEE (reference sequence). CDR3 in DNA: TGTGCCAGCAGCCTGGGACAGGGGACAGCTAACTATGGCTACACCTTC. Protein sequence: CASSLGQGTANYGYTF. The full variable domain, completed using reference TRBV5-4 and TRBJ1-2, is ETGVTQSPTHLIKTRGQQVTLRCSSQSGHNTVSWYQQALGQGPQFIFQYYREEENGRGNFPPRFSGLQFPNYSSELNVNALELDDSALYLCASSLGQGTANYGYTFGSGTRLTVV.

The chain carries TRBV5-1 and TRBJ1-1; 9 bases agree with TRBD1. After removal of 0 bases from V and 5 bases from J, the junction contained 8 bases not matched to a gene. Germline CDR1 reads SGHRS; CDR2 reads YFSETQ. The CDR3 spans 16 residues. The CDR3 DNA sequence: TGCGCCAGCAGCTTGGATATCGGGACAGGGACGACTGAAGCTTTCTTT. This translates into CASSLDIGTGTTEAFF. The full variable domain, with the rest looked up from reference TRBV5-1 and TRBJ1-1, is KAGVTQTPRYLIKTRGQQVTLSCSPISGHRSVSWYQQTPGQGLQFLFEYFSETQRNKGNFPGRFSGRQFSNSRSEMNVSTLELGDSALYLCASSLDIGTGTTEAFFGQGTRLTVV.

This clone was seen only a few times. This chain links TRBV7-2 with TRBJ2-5, with a tentative D call TRBD2 (7 bases). The CDR3 totals 15 residues. Germline-derived CDR1 and CDR2 are SGHTA and FQGNSA. V dropped 0 bases and J dropped 4 bases, with 12 bases sitting between them. CDR3 sequence: CASSLAVRGAETQYF. The CDR3 DNA reads as TGTGCCAGCAGCTTAGCGGTCCGGGGGGCAGAGACCCAGTACTTC.

The chain is built from TRBV5-6 and TRBJ2-4; perhaps TRBD1 as D (6 bases). With 4 bases removed from V and 0 bases from J, the gap between germline ends came to 14 bases. Germline values: CDR1 SGHDT, CDR2 YYEEEE. The length of the CDR3 is 16 residues. The CDR3 coding sequence is TGTGCCAGCAGCAGTTACAGGGTATCAGCCAAAAACATTCAGTACTTC. It encodes CASSSYRVSAKNIQYF.

DNA of the CDR3: TGTGCCAGCAAGGGCGGCGGGACAGGGGGCGCCTATGGCTACACCTTC. It is translated as CASKGGGTGGAYGYTF. The V call is TRBV27, the J call TRBJ1-2; 12 bases align to TRBD1. The germline CDR1 and CDR2 sequences are MNHEY and SMNVEV (reference sequence). CDR3 length: 16 residues. Trimming removed 7 bases from V and 4 bases from J; junction bases left unmatched: 10.

The gene calls are TRBV16 and TRBJ1-5; the D is unclear. Trimming left V 4 bases short and J 5 bases short, with 18 bases between. The CDR3 is 16 amino acids. The germline V gene has CDR1 KGHSY and CDR2 FQNENV. In DNA, the CDR3 is TGTGCCAGCAGCCTACTCTGTGGCGGGGTACATCAGCCCCAGCATTTT. Translating it yields CASSLLCGGVHQPQHF.

The CDR3 sequence: CASKHRDSQGADTQYF. Here the CDR3 DNA reads TGTGCCAGCAAGCACCGGGACTCTCAAGGGGCAGATACGCAGTATTTT. The chain links TRBV14 to TRBJ2-3; TRBD2 is a possible D gene (6 bases). The CDR3 runs 16 residues. The V and J ends lost 7 bases and 4 bases respectively, with 21 bases between them. Germline V gene sequence: CDR1 SGHDN, CDR2 FVKESK.

The chain is built from TRBV10-3 and TRBJ1-2; 7 bases fit TRBD1. This CDR3 comprises 13 residues. The V segment lost 10 bases and the J segment 4 bases; nucleotides outside the gene matches: 9. Germline values: CDR1 ENHRY, CDR2 SYGVKD. The CDR3 region is CATPTPGGYGYTF. For the CDR3, the DNA is TGTGCCACGCCAACTCCAGGGGGCTATGGCTACACCTTC.

The V gene is TRBV5-1, the J gene TRBJ2-7; 7 bases align to TRBD1. The V segment lost 2 bases and the J segment 3 bases; nucleotides outside the gene matches: 11. Germline assignment: CDR1 SGHRS and CDR2 YFSETQ. CDR3 length equals 16 residues. For the CDR3, the DNA is TGCGCCAGCAGCTTTACAGGGGAAAAAACCCTCTACGAGCAGTACTTC. It specifies CASSFTGEKTLYEQYF.

The gene calls are TRBV7-2 and TRBJ2-1, with 7 bases lining up with TRBD1. Germline CDR1 SGHTA, CDR2 FQGNSA. CDR3 length: 16 residues. V shed 5 bases and J 0 bases; nucleotides not matched to a gene: 7. As DNA, the CDR3 is TGTGCCAGCAGCCCCGACAGGGCATGCTCCTACAATGAGCAGTTCTTC. Translating it yields CASSPDRACSYNEQFF.

V gene TRBV28 combines with J gene TRBJ1-2; D unclear. Germline loops: CDR1 MDHEN, CDR2 SYDVKM. The CDR3 covers 13 residues. V shed 8 bases and J shed 7 bases, with 17 bases lying between them. The CDR3: CASFAKCEVGYTF. The CDR3 DNA reads TGTGCCAGCTTTGCCAAATGTGAGGTTGGCTACACCTTC.

This clone was observed a single time. V is TRBV7-2 and J is TRBJ2-4; D is unresolved. This CDR3 is built from 13 residues. Germline V CDR1 and CDR2: SGHTA, FQGNSA. The CDR3 nucleotides read TGTGTCACGTCGGTTCCCTCCAAAAACATTCAGTACTTC. Translating it yields CVTSVPSKNIQYF.

The chain recombines TRBV6-4 with TRBJ1-1; D is possibly TRBD1 (6 bases). The CDR3 is 15 amino acids. Looked up from germline, CDR1 is MRHNA and CDR2 is SNTAGT. The V end lost 6 bases, the J end lost 1 base, and 15 bases lay between the germline ends. The chain's CDR3 is CASRPDSLKNTEAFF. The CDR3 region has the DNA TGTGCCAGCAGACCGGACAGCCTTAAGAACACTGAAGCTTTCTTT.

The chain recombines TRBV7-9 with TRBJ1-2, with 7 bases identical to TRBD1. Germline V gene lookup returns CDR1 SEHNR and CDR2 FQNEAQ (reference sequence). The CDR3 runs to 15 residues. After removal of 4 bases from V and 4 bases from J, the junction contained 9 bases not matched to a gene. CDR3 DNA: TGTGCCAGCAGCTCGTGGGACAGCAAGTCCTATGGCTACACCTTC. This encodes CASSSWDSKSYGYTF.

The CDR3 loop is CASSLTLSWGQDNEQFF. The CDR3 DNA reads as TGTGCCAGCAGCTTAACGTTAAGTTGGGGACAGGACAATGAGCAGTTCTTC. The rearrangement links TRBV7-3 to TRBJ2-1, with 8 bases aligning to TRBD1. The CDR3 length is 17 residues. The V and J ends lost 0 bases and 5 bases, in that order; junction bases with no gene match: 9. Germline V lookup: CDR1 SGHTA, CDR2 FQGTGA.

The rearrangement uses TRBV2 and TRBJ2-2; 7 positions match TRBD1. Germline V gives CDR1 SNHLY, CDR2 FYNNEI. The CDR3 totals 14 residues. The V segment lost 8 bases and the J segment 1 base; nucleotides outside the gene matches: 4. The CDR3: CASLRTGNTGELFF. DNA of the CDR3: TGTGCCAGCCTTCGGACAGGGAACACCGGGGAGCTGTTTTTT. The full variable domain, rest sourced from reference TRBV2 and TRBJ2-2, is EPEVTQTPSHQVTQMGQEVILRCVPISNHLYFYWYRQILGQKVEFLVSFYNNEISEKSEIFDDQFSVERPDGSNFTLKIRSTKLEDSAMYFCASLRTGNTGELFFGEGSRLTVL.

The rearrangement uses TRBV6-5 and TRBJ2-1, with TRBD2 matching 8 bases. The J segment lost 12 bases and the V segment lost 0 bases, leaving 4 bases of the junction unmatched. CDR1 is MNHEY, CDR2 SVGAGI, per germline. CDR3 length: 13 residues. CDR3 loop: CASSYSIGGAQFF. The CDR3 DNA follows: TGTGCCAGCAGTTACTCGATCGGGGGGGCGCAGTTCTTC.

The chain has TRBV28 and TRBJ1-3, with no clear D. Trimming stripped 2 bases from V and 0 bases from J, with 8 bases between. The CDR3 spans 15 residues. CDR1 MDHEN and CDR2 SYDVKM come from the germline V gene. The CDR3, as DNA: TGTGCCAGCAGTTTACCCCGGGTCTCTGGAAACACCATATATTTT. Translating it yields CASSLPRVSGNTIYF.